Listed here is a single TCR beta chain. The antigen is unknown. These data come from a study of CD8+CD57+ T cells in acquired aplastic anemia. On the study more broadly: Sorted CD4+ and CD8+ cells yielded 2.5 to 3.5 ug of DNA on average. Among healthy donors, CD4+ cells averaged roughly 11 million reads.

The CDR3 loop spans 12 amino acids. Trimming stripped 7 bases from V and 4 bases from J, with 10 bases between. The germline V gene encodes CDR1 MNHNS and CDR2 SASEGT. Genomic DNA served as template for TCR beta VDJ and CDR3 profiling. TCRdb re-analysed the reads in MiXCR, keeping a single row per CDR3 protein. Of about 190,000 distinct CDR3 sequences listed, 54% are singletons. Study outcomes and limitations: Patients shared about 30 CD8+ CDR3 sequences with controls.

This receptor was taken from a human donor in good health, serving as a control. The chain carries TRBV6-1 and TRBJ1-2; D not resolved. What was sequenced was sorted CD4+, CD8+, or CD8+CD57+ T cells (not recorded which) from PBMCs. This CDR3 reads CASTVDRYGYTF. The CDR3 DNA is TGTGCCAGCACCGTGGACCGCTATGGCTACACCTTC.